This T cell receptor beta chain appears in the sequencing data of a study of blood T cell repertoires in COVID-19. About the research overall: Sites in the United States, Italy and Spain provided acute and convalescent COVID-19 samples. PBMCs, B-cell-depleted T cells, or T cells provided the cDNA or gDNA that made up the material.

Germline CDR1 reads SGHKS; CDR2 reads YYEKEE (reference sequence). V lost 2 bases and J lost 4, with 11 bases in between. CDR3 length equals 14 residues. In the study's own analysis: From reference gene primer amplification, estimates of nucleated cell counts were derived. The data were produced by immunoSEQ multiplex PCR, yet TCRdb's version contains in-frame clones alone and is incomplete. V, J and clone size are taken as reported in that table, and D and trimming were inferred from the DNA itself. Here the sample spans about 190,000 clones, approximately 84% being singletons. The TCR originated in a woman between 70 and 85 years old with active or convalescent COVID-19. The chain carries TRBV5-5 and TRBJ2-3; tentative D call: TRBD1 (5 bases). The sequencing sample was made of peripheral blood. This CDR3 is CASSFQGRPDTQYF. CDR3 sequence (DNA): TGTGCCAGCAGCTTTCAGGGTAGACCAGATACGCAGTATTTT. The full variable domain, rest sourced from reference TRBV5-5 and TRBJ2-3, is DAGVTQSPTHLIKTRGQQVTLRCSPISGHKSVSWYQQVLGQGPQFIFQYYEKEERGRGNFPDRFSARQFPNYSSELNVNALLLGDSALYLCASSFQGRPDTQYFGPGTRLTVL.